These T cell receptor beta chains were read from a single sample in a study of blood T cell repertoires in COVID-19. Assay used: immunoSEQ multiplex PCR; TCRdb lists only in-frame clones, some missing. The sample holds 100,000 to 150,000 clones, approximately 86% seen once. The sequenced sample consisted of PBMCs or T cells enriched from blood (not recorded which). The receptors shown here come from a woman aged 50 to 60 who had recovered from COVID-19. CDR3s include the opening cysteine and the closing phenylalanine or tryptophan. Each record gives: J gene, V gene, D gene, clone size, CDR3 protein, CDR3 DNA. The D gene is left open where the match is weak. Clone size is stated in some rows and not others, as once, few, many or a class when expanded.

J: TRBJ1-5; V: TRBV18; D: TRBD1; size: .; CDR3: CASSPTGGRGNQPQHF; DNA: TGTGCCAGCTCACCAACAGGGGGAAGGGGAAATCAGCCCCAGCATTTT
J: TRBJ2-1; V: TRBV10-3; D: .; size: .; CDR3: CAISESAGANEQFF; DNA: TGTGCCATCAGTGAGTCGGCGGGGGCCAATGAGCAGTTCTTC
J: TRBJ2-2; V: TRBV19; D: TRBD1; size: .; CDR3: CASIATGYTGELFF; DNA: TGTGCCAGCATAGCGACAGGGTACACCGGGGAGCTGTTTTTT
J: TRBJ2-7; V: TRBV4-1; D: TRBD2; size: .; CDR3: CASSQAGGAPYEQYF; DNA: TGCGCCAGCAGCCAAGCCGGGGGGGCCCCGTACGAGCAGTACTTC
J: TRBJ1-2; V: TRBV4-1; D: .; size: once; CDR3: CASSQDTGNYGYTF; DNA: TGCGCCAGCAGCCAAGATACGGGGAACTATGGCTACACCTTC
J: TRBJ2-2; V: TRBV6-5; D: .; size: .; CDR3: CASETGTRSAGELFF; DNA: TGTGCCAGCGAAACCGGGACAAGGTCGGCCGGGGAGCTGTTTTTT
J: TRBJ1-2; V: TRBV7-2; D: .; size: .; CDR3: CASRSPGRGEHYGYTF; DNA: TGTGCCAGCCGATCGCCCGGCAGGGGTGAACACTATGGCTACACCTTC
J: TRBJ2-2; V: TRBV9; D: .; size: .; CDR3: CASSVGTAFAGELFF; DNA: TGTGCCAGCAGCGTAGGGACAGCGTTCGCCGGGGAGCTGTTTTTT
J: TRBJ2-7; V: TRBV19; D: .; size: .; CDR3: CASSIGSRYEQYF; DNA: TGTGCCAGTAGTATAGGGAGCCGTTACGAGCAGTACTTC
J: TRBJ1-2; V: TRBV7-8; D: .; size: few; CDR3: CASSPNSAGYGYTF; DNA: TGTGCCAGCAGCCCAAACTCTGCTGGCTATGGCTACACCTTC
J: TRBJ1-3; V: TRBV3-1/TRBV3-2; D: TRBD1; size: once; CDR3: CASSRRQGVSSSGNTIYF; DNA: TGTGCCAGCAGCCGACGCCAGGGGGTAAGCTCCTCTGGAAACACCATATATTTT
J: TRBJ1-2; V: TRBV5-6; D: .; size: .; CDR3: CASSLQTGPNYGYTF; DNA: TGTGCCAGCAGCTTGCAAACAGGTCCTAACTATGGCTACACCTTC
J: TRBJ2-1; V: TRBV10-1; D: .; size: .; CDR3: CASSESRLEAYNEQFF; DNA: TGCGCCAGCAGTGAATCTAGGCTTGAAGCTTACAATGAGCAGTTCTTC
J: TRBJ2-7; V: TRBV6-2/TRBV6-3; D: TRBD2; size: once; CDR3: CASSPGTSGGSYEQYF; DNA: TGTGCCAGCAGTCCCGGGACTAGCGGGGGCTCCTACGAGCAGTACTTC
J: TRBJ1-1; V: TRBV5-1; D: TRBD1; size: .; CDR3: CASRTQGVKNTEAFF; DNA: TGCGCCAGCAGAACTCAGGGGGTGAAGAACACTGAAGCTTTCTTT
J: TRBJ1-3; V: TRBV6-1; D: .; size: .; CDR3: CASSEATGTSGNTIYF; DNA: TGTGCCAGCAGTGAAGCAACAGGTACCTCTGGAAACACCATATATTTT
J: TRBJ2-7; V: TRBV2; D: TRBD1; size: once; CDR3: CASSYPGQGTAQYF; DNA: TGTGCCAGCAGTTATCCGGGACAGGGAACCGCGCAGTACTTC
J: TRBJ2-5; V: TRBV18; D: .; size: .; CDR3: CASSPRLAGETQYF; DNA: TGTGCCAGCTCACCCCGGCTCGCGGGGGAGACCCAGTACTTC
J: TRBJ1-5; V: TRBV27; D: TRBD1; size: .; CDR3: CASNDRGQPQHF; DNA: TGTGCCAGCAATGACAGGGGTCAGCCCCAGCATTTT
J: TRBJ2-7; V: TRBV4-3; D: TRBD1; size: .; CDR3: CASSQDRGTGVEQYF; DNA: TGCGCCAGCAGCCAAGATCGTGGGACAGGGGTCGAGCAGTACTTC
J: TRBJ2-7; V: TRBV7-7; D: .; size: .; CDR3: CASSPLARSGAYEQYF; DNA: TGTGCTAGCAGCCCCCTAGCAAGGTCGGGGGCCTACGAGCAGTACTTC
J: TRBJ1-1; V: TRBV5-1; D: TRBD1; size: once; CDR3: CASSWTGPTEAFF; DNA: TGCGCCAGCAGCTGGACAGGGCCCACTGAAGCTTTCTTT
J: TRBJ1-6; V: TRBV20-1; D: .; size: .; CDR3: CSASLTRGGVSPLHF; DNA: TGCAGTGCTAGTTTAACACGAGGCGGGGTTTCACCCCTCCACTTT
J: TRBJ2-7; V: TRBV3-1/TRBV3-2; D: .; size: .; CDR3: CASSQMTGLTNYEQYF; DNA: TGTGCCAGCAGTCAGATGACAGGTCTAACCAACTACGAGCAGTACTTC
J: TRBJ1-1; V: TRBV5-4; D: TRBD1; size: once; CDR3: CASSPGQGSNTEAFF; DNA: TGTGCCAGCAGCCCCGGACAGGGATCGAACACTGAAGCTTTCTTT
J: TRBJ1-1; V: TRBV19; D: .; size: once; CDR3: CASSISRTANTEAFF; DNA: TGTGCCAGTAGTATAAGTCGGACAGCGAACACTGAAGCTTTCTTT
J: TRBJ1-3; V: TRBV9; D: .; size: .; CDR3: CASSLDRSSGNTIYF; DNA: TGTGCCAGCAGTCTCGACAGGAGCTCTGGAAACACCATATATTTT
J: TRBJ2-5; V: TRBV11-2; D: .; size: .; CDR3: CASSRRVGEETQYF; DNA: TGTGCCAGCAGTCGGAGGGTCGGGGAAGAGACCCAGTACTTC
J: TRBJ1-1; V: TRBV27; D: .; size: .; CDR3: CASSPPGVLMNTEAFF; DNA: TGTGCCAGCAGTCCACCAGGGGTCCTTATGAACACTGAAGCTTTCTTT
J: TRBJ2-7; V: TRBV27; D: .; size: .; CDR3: CASSPRQIYEQYF; DNA: TGTGCCAGCAGTCCGCGACAGATCTACGAGCAGTACTTC
J: TRBJ2-1; V: TRBV19; D: TRBD2; size: .; CDR3: CASSTRPAGGLHEQFF; DNA: TGTGCCAGTAGTACCCGCCCAGCGGGGGGTCTCCATGAGCAGTTCTTC
J: TRBJ1-6; V: TRBV3-1/TRBV3-2; D: .; size: once; CDR3: CASSQDFGVALHF; DNA: TGTGCCAGCAGCCAGGATTTCGGGGTAGCCCTCCACTTT
J: TRBJ1-3; V: TRBV18; D: .; size: few; CDR3: CASSPPGENTIYF; DNA: TGTGCCAGCTCACCACCAGGGGAAAACACCATATATTTT
J: TRBJ2-1; V: TRBV19; D: .; size: .; CDR3: CASSRTENNEQFF; DNA: TGTGCCAGTAGTAGGACAGAAAACAATGAGCAGTTCTTC
J: TRBJ1-1; V: TRBV6-5; D: .; size: .; CDR3: CASSYLGGRTEAFF; DNA: TGTGCCAGCAGTTACTTGGGGGGGAGGACTGAAGCTTTCTTT
J: TRBJ2-5; V: TRBV7-2; D: .; size: .; CDR3: CASSTMWYQETQYF; DNA: TGTGCCAGCAGCACAATGTGGTATCAAGAGACCCAGTACTTC
J: TRBJ1-5; V: TRBV6-2/TRBV6-3; D: .; size: .; CDR3: CASSQPGVWQPQHF; DNA: TGTGCCAGCAGCCAGCCGGGGGTGTGGCAGCCCCAGCATTTT
J: TRBJ2-1; V: TRBV3-1/TRBV3-2; D: TRBD1; size: once; CDR3: CASTQDRGRYNEQFF; DNA: TGTGCCAGCACCCAGGACAGGGGGCGGTACAATGAGCAGTTCTTC
J: TRBJ2-5; V: TRBV6-1; D: .; size: .; CDR3: CASSEAHWRREGTQYF; DNA: TGTGCCAGCAGTGAAGCCCACTGGAGAAGAGAAGGGACCCAGTACTTC
J: TRBJ2-2; V: TRBV7-9; D: .; size: .; CDR3: CASSLDSPTGELFF; DNA: TGTGCCAGCAGCTTAGATTCCCCGACCGGGGAGCTGTTTTTT
J: TRBJ2-5; V: TRBV5-1; D: .; size: .; CDR3: CASSFQGLQETQYF; DNA: TGCGCCAGCAGCTTCCAGGGGCTCCAAGAGACCCAGTACTTC
J: TRBJ1-5; V: TRBV5-5; D: .; size: .; CDR3: CASSLVGDYSNQPQHF; DNA: TGTGCCAGCAGCTTGGTTGGGGACTATAGCAATCAGCCCCAGCATTTT
J: TRBJ2-5; V: TRBV5-1; D: TRBD1; size: .; CDR3: CASSLAGTGGSETQYF; DNA: TGCGCCAGCAGCTTGGCCGGGACAGGGGGCTCAGAGACCCAGTACTTC
J: TRBJ2-7; V: TRBV6-5; D: TRBD1; size: .; CDR3: CASGDRAYEQYF; DNA: TGTGCCAGCGGCGACAGGGCGTACGAGCAGTACTTC
J: TRBJ2-7; V: TRBV18; D: TRBD1; size: .; CDR3: CASSPDRGSYEQYF; DNA: TGTGCCAGCTCACCTGACAGGGGGTCCTACGAGCAGTACTTC
J: TRBJ1-2; V: TRBV19; D: .; size: few; CDR3: CASSIREDQRGYGYTF; DNA: TGTGCCAGTAGTATTCGGGAGGACCAGAGGGGGTATGGCTACACCTTC
J: TRBJ2-7; V: TRBV2; D: .; size: .; CDR3: CASGNEPRYEQYF; DNA: TGTGCCAGCGGCAATGAGCCGAGGTACGAGCAGTACTTC
J: TRBJ1-3; V: TRBV2; D: .; size: .; CDR3: CASSVEASLSGNTIYF; DNA: TGTGCCAGCAGTGTTGAAGCCTCCCTCTCTGGAAACACCATATATTTT
J: TRBJ2-3; V: TRBV19; D: TRBD2; size: .; CDR3: CATQELAGGRADTQYF; DNA: TGTGCCACACAAGAACTAGCGGGGGGGCGCGCAGATACGCAGTATTTT
J: TRBJ2-3; V: TRBV9; D: TRBD1; size: .; CDR3: CASSPGNIVIAGQGAYTQYF; DNA: TGTGCCAGCAGCCCCGGTAATATTGTGATAGCGGGACAGGGGGCTTATACGCAGTATTTT
J: TRBJ1-2; V: TRBV7-8; D: .; size: .; CDR3: CASSSERGYAADGYTF; DNA: TGTGCCAGCAGCTCCGAAAGGGGGTACGCGGCTGACGGCTACACCTTC
J: TRBJ2-7; V: TRBV2; D: .; size: .; CDR3: CASSGIRGFYEQYF; DNA: TGTGCCAGCAGCGGTATTAGGGGGTTCTACGAGCAGTACTTC
J: TRBJ2-7; V: TRBV11-2; D: .; size: .; CDR3: CASSPVRTTRSYEQYF; DNA: TGTGCCAGCAGCCCCGTCCGGACAACACGATCCTACGAGCAGTACTTC
J: TRBJ2-7; V: TRBV9; D: .; size: .; CDR3: CASSVGAVFSYEQYF; DNA: TGTGCCAGCAGCGTAGGAGCGGTCTTCTCCTACGAGCAGTACTTC
J: TRBJ1-2; V: TRBV6-5; D: .; size: few; CDR3: CASRNRDLGYGYTF; DNA: TGTGCCAGCAGAAACAGGGACCTAGGCTATGGCTACACCTTC
J: TRBJ2-1; V: TRBV19; D: .; size: .; CDR3: CASRGGGEHNEQFF; DNA: TGTGCCAGTAGAGGAGGGGGCGAACACAATGAGCAGTTCTTC
J: TRBJ1-5; V: TRBV6-5; D: TRBD1; size: .; CDR3: CASSPDRGQGQPQHF; DNA: TGTGCCAGCAGTCCGGACAGGGGGCAGGGGCAGCCCCAGCATTTT
J: TRBJ2-1; V: TRBV5-8; D: .; size: .; CDR3: CASSFRAGKNEQFF; DNA: TGTGCCAGCAGCTTTAGGGCAGGGAAGAATGAGCAGTTCTTC
J: TRBJ2-5; V: TRBV19; D: .; size: .; CDR3: CASSLRAGKETQYF; DNA: TGTGCCAGTAGTCTTCGGGCAGGGAAAGAGACCCAGTACTTC